This passage covers 24 T cell receptor beta chains from one sample sequenced in a study of blood T cell repertoires in COVID-19. Generated by immunoSEQ multiplex PCR, the TCRdb table keeps only in-frame clones and is missing some. This table has approximately 170,000 clones, around 85% appearing once. The material sequenced was peripheral blood. The receptors shown here come from a man of 80 years or more with COVID-19, enrolled during active disease.

This rearrangement joins TRBV7-2 to TRBJ2-3; 8 bases line up with TRBD2. The germline V gene has CDR1 SGHTA and CDR2 FQGNSA. The CDR3 consists of 17 residues. Losses at the gene ends were 1 base for V and 6 bases for J; bases not matched to a gene: 12. CDR3 DNA sequence: TGTGCCAGCAGCTTAGACTCACTACGCGGGGGGCGCGATACGCAGTATTTT. This gives the protein CASSLDSLRGGRDTQYF.

The table lists this clone with a few counts. The chain has TRBV7-2 and TRBJ1-4; D is undetermined. Germline V gives CDR1 SGHTA, CDR2 FQGNSA. V was shortened by 1 base and J by 7 bases, with 7 bases between the two germline ends. The CDR3 consists of 13 residues. The CDR3 protein is CASSLVYREKLFF. The CDR3, as DNA: TGTGCCAGCAGCTTAGTGTATCGTGAAAAACTGTTTTTT. The full variable domain, completed using reference TRBV7-2 and TRBJ1-4, is GAGVSQSPSNKVTEKGKDVELRCDPISGHTALYWYRQSLGQGLEFLIYFQGNSAPDKSGLPSDRFSAERTGGSVSTLTIQRTQQEDSAVYLCASSLVYREKLFFGSGTQLSVL.

The genes are TRBV14 and TRBJ1-1; D unclear. Trimming pared 4 bases from V and 0 bases from J, leaving 9 bases between. Germline V gene data show CDR1 as SGHDN and CDR2 as FVKESK. This CDR3 is built from 14 residues. The CDR3 spells CASSRQVMNTEAFF. The CDR3 DNA sequence: TGTGCCAGCAGCCGGCAGGTTATGAACACTGAAGCTTTCTTT.

The genes are TRBV19 and TRBJ1-5; 8 bases match TRBD1. V was pared by 2 bases and J by 3 bases, with 9 bases of the junction left unmatched. Per germline, CDR1 LNHDA and CDR2 SQIVND (reference sequence). The CDR3 loop spans 17 amino acids. The CDR3 spells CASSIIGGQGYNQPQHF. CDR3 DNA: TGTGCCAGTAGTATAATAGGCGGACAGGGATACAATCAGCCCCAGCATTTT. Variable domain in full (rest from reference TRBV19 and TRBJ1-5): DGGITQSPKYLFRKEGQNVTLSCEQNLNHDAMYWYRQDPGQGLRLIYYSQIVNDFQKGDIAEGYSVSREKKESFPLTVTSAQKNPTAFYLCASSIIGGQGYNQPQHFGDGTRLSIL.

The genes are TRBV24-1 and TRBJ1-3; the match to TRBD1 covers 9 bases. Germline CDR1 is KGHDR and CDR2 is SFDVKD. This CDR3 region has 14 residues. Unmatched junction bases numbered 6, after V lost 5 bases and J lost 8 bases. The CDR3 is CATSVKGQGYTIYF. DNA for the CDR3: TGTGCCACCAGTGTCAAGGGACAGGGATACACCATATATTTT.

A word on this clone: Other nucleotide sequences in the sample specify the same CDR3. The J gene is TRBJ1-5, the V gene TRBV7-9; 8 bases agree with TRBD1. CDR1 SEHNR and CDR2 FQNEAQ come from the germline V gene (reference sequence). The CDR3 is 14 residues long. The V and J ends lost 5 bases and 5 bases, in that order; junction bases with no gene match: 5. The CDR3 region has the DNA TGTGCCAGCAGCCTGGGACAGGCGGATCAGCCCCAGCATTTT. This translates into CASSLGQADQPQHF.

This clone was counted between two and nine times. The chain has TRBV19 and TRBJ1-6; D call uncertain. Germline-derived CDR1 and CDR2 are LNHDA and SQIVND (reference sequence). The CDR3 has 14 residues. Between the trimmed V and J ends, which lost 4 bases and 6 bases, there was a span of 10 bases. The CDR3 sequence: CASSTQFGNSPLHF. In nucleotides, the CDR3 is TGTGCCAGTAGTACACAGTTCGGTAATTCACCCCTCCACTTT. Together with reference TRBV19 and TRBJ1-6, the CDR3 gives the full variable domain: DGGITQSPKYLFRKEGQNVTLSCEQNLNHDAMYWYRQDPGQGLRLIYYSQIVNDFQKGDIAEGYSVSREKKESFPLTVTSAQKNPTAFYLCASSTQFGNSPLHFGNGTRLTVT.

CDR3 nucleotides: TGTGCCAGCACCGCAGACAGGGGGCGACCTGGGGCCAACGTCCTGACTTTC. Translating it yields CASTADRGRPGANVLTF. The chain employs TRBV11-2 and TRBJ2-6; 10 bases are shared with TRBD1. The germline CDR1 and CDR2 sequences are SGHAT and FQNNGV. This CDR3 has 17 residues. Trimming took 7 bases from V and 2 from J; bases not matched to a gene: 8.

V and J are TRBV6-2 or TRBV6-3 and TRBJ1-3; perhaps TRBD1 as D (6 bases). Germline V gene sequence: CDR1 MNHEY, CDR2 SVGEGT. CDR3 length: 14 amino acids. Trimming took off 4 bases at V and 2 bases at J, with 9 bases between the two ends. The CDR3 spells CASSSDSAGNTIYF. In DNA form, the CDR3 reads TGTGCCAGCAGTTCGGACAGTGCTGGAAACACCATATATTTT.

The genes are TRBV19 and TRBJ1-1; 10 bases fit TRBD1. V was clipped by 10 bases and J by 4 bases; unmatched bases: 9. CDR3 length equals 14 residues. The germline V gene has CDR1 LNHDA and CDR2 SQIVND (reference sequence). The CDR3 DNA sequence: TGTGCCACCCGGGACAGGGGAGTCAGCACTGAAGCTTTCTTT. Protein: CATRDRGVSTEAFF.

This chain joins TRBV5-1 and TRBJ1-1; 9 bases are a match to TRBD1. Per germline, CDR1 SGHRS and CDR2 YFSETQ. V shed 4 bases and J 4 bases; nucleotides not matched to a gene: 8. This CDR3 is 15 amino acids long. CDR3 nucleotide sequence: TGCGCCAGCAGCAACTCACAGGGGGCGCGCACTGAAGCTTTCTTT. Translated, it gives CASSNSQGARTEAFF.

The chain couples TRBV7-9 to TRBJ2-5; D may be TRBD1 (6 bases). The CDR3 extends over 12 amino acids. Germline V gives CDR1 SEHNR, CDR2 FQNEAQ (reference sequence). V lost 11 bases and J 5 bases, leaving 15 bases between the germline ends. CDR3 amino acids: CACSGGGETQYF. In DNA form, the CDR3 reads TGTGCCTGCTCCGGTGGGGGCGAGACCCAGTACTTC.

V and J are TRBV3-1 (or the pseudogene TRBV3-2) and TRBJ2-3; 7 positions agree with TRBD2. V trimming: 3 bases; J trimming: 4 bases; junction bases outside the gene matches: 4. The germline CDR1 and CDR2 sequences are LGHDT and YNNKEL (reference sequence). The CDR3 runs 14 residues. CDR3 loop: CASSQRGNADTQYF. CDR3 bases: TGTGCCAGCAGCCAGCGGGGGAATGCAGATACGCAGTATTTT.

The chain uses TRBV28 and TRBJ1-5, with D perhaps TRBD1 (6 bases). The germline V and J ends were trimmed by 4 bases and 2 bases, with 12 bases remaining between them. This CDR3 region has 15 residues. Germline assignment: CDR1 MDHEN and CDR2 SYDVKM. CDR3 sequence reads: CASSSSGVGNQPQHF. CDR3 nucleotides: TGTGCCAGCAGTTCCTCAGGGGTAGGCAATCAGCCCCAGCATTTT.

The chain is built from TRBV7-9 and TRBJ1-1; D might be TRBD1 (6 bases). V lost 5 bases to trimming and J lost 3 bases, with 10 bases between them. CDR1 SEHNR and CDR2 FQNEAQ come from the germline V gene (reference sequence). The CDR3 is made up of 13 amino acids. The DNA for the CDR3 is TGTGCCAGCAGCAAGCAGGGGTACACTGAAGCTTTCTTT. Protein sequence: CASSKQGYTEAFF.

The chain joins TRBV28 to TRBJ1-2; TRBD1 might be the D (5 bases). CDR1 is MDHEN and CDR2 is SYDVKM in the germline V gene. V was cut by 8 bases and J by 5 bases, with 21 bases left in between. The CDR3 sequence is 15 residues long. CDR3 coding DNA: TGTGCCAGCCATCAAGCGGGGCAGGGAGAGTATGGCTACACCTTC. Amino acid sequence: CASHQAGQGEYGYTF.

The chain couples TRBV4-2 to TRBJ2-5, with D possibly being TRBD1 (5 bases). V dropped 1 base and J dropped 0 bases, with 6 bases sitting between them. The CDR3 is 14 residues long. Germline loops: CDR1 LGHNA, CDR2 YNFKEQ. The DNA of the CDR3 is TGTGCCAGCAGCCAAGGACAGCACCAAGAGACCCAGTACTTC. This codes for CASSQGQHQETQYF.

This clone was seen just once. This sequence joins TRBV6-1 and TRBJ1-1, with 9 bases lining up with TRBD1. The CDR3 contains 15 residues. Germline assignment: CDR1 MNHNS and CDR2 SASEGT. The V segment lost 2 bases and the J segment 5 bases; nucleotides outside the gene matches: 6. The CDR3 DNA reads as TGTGCCAGCAGTGAATGGGGGACAGGGAAGACTGAAGCTTTCTTT. It codes for CASSEWGTGKTEAFF.

The chain has TRBV7-9 and TRBJ1-5; D uncertain. Trimming removed 3 bases from V and 0 bases from J, with 15 bases in between. Germline CDR1 SEHNR, CDR2 FQNEAQ (reference sequence). The CDR3 extends over 17 amino acids. This CDR3 is CASSFSAGVFSNQPQHF. The CDR3 region has the DNA TGTGCCAGCAGCTTCTCCGCAGGCGTCTTTAGCAATCAGCCCCAGCATTTT.

CDR3 in amino acids: CASSPDRSQTQYF. The CDR3 nucleotides read TGTGCCAGCAGCCCGGACAGGTCACAAACCCAGTACTTC. V is TRBV5-6 and J is TRBJ2-5; the match to TRBD1 covers 7 bases. Looked up from germline, CDR1 is SGHDT and CDR2 is YYEEEE. V trimming: 4 bases; J trimming: 8 bases; junction bases outside the gene matches: 8. CDR3 length: 13 amino acids.

The gene calls are TRBV5-1 and TRBJ2-3; 7 bases fit TRBD1. J was trimmed by 3 bases and V by 8 bases; bases with no gene match: 9. This CDR3 contains 14 residues. From germline, CDR1 is SGHRS and CDR2 YFSETQ. As DNA, the CDR3 is TGCGCCAGTCGAACAGGGGAGTGGACAGATACGCAGTATTTT. It codes for CASRTGEWTDTQYF.

The V gene is TRBV3-1 (or the pseudogene TRBV3-2), the J gene TRBJ2-7; D may be TRBD1 (5 bases). V lost 4 bases, J lost 3 bases, and 16 bases lay in between. The CDR3 runs to 15 residues. CDR1 and CDR2 from the germline V gene are LGHDT and YNNKEL (reference sequence). The CDR3 region has the DNA TGTGCCAGCAGCCTCCAAGGGGCCAGGCTCTACGAGCAGTACTTC. Its translation is CASSLQGARLYEQYF.

This chain links TRBV19 with TRBJ2-2; TRBD2 is a possible D gene (5 bases). The CDR3 totals 13 residues. V was clipped by 7 bases and J by 1 base, with 7 bases between them. Germline V gene lookup returns CDR1 LNHDA and CDR2 SQIVND (reference sequence). The CDR3 DNA reads as TGTGCCAGTATTGCGGGGAACACCGGGGAGCTGTTTTTT. Its protein is CASIAGNTGELFF.

The chain recombines TRBV20-1 with TRBJ1-2; 7 positions match TRBD1. The CDR3 loop spans 13 amino acids. Trimming cost V 3 bases and J 8 bases; bases outside gene matches: 9. The germline V gene encodes CDR1 DFQATT and CDR2 SNEGSKA (reference sequence). CDR3: CSASKGANGGYTF. CDR3 bases: TGCAGTGCTAGTAAGGGGGCGAACGGAGGCTACACCTTC.